The sequence of this TCR beta chain was determined in a study of T cells after yellow fever vaccination (dated by TCRdb to the late 2010s). Regarding the study in general: The SMART-Seq v4 Ultra Low Input RNA kit was used to prepare libraries from fractions with low cell numbers. To track T-cell clones before and after primary and booster YFV17D yellow fever vaccination, bulk TCR alpha and beta repertoires were sequenced longitudinally. Two healthy male donors, one aged 18 to 30 and one aged 30 to 39 years, were included in the cohort. Bulk PBMC replicates and cell subsets were isolated from blood drawn at multiple timepoints before and after both primary and secondary immunization.

TCR cDNA was made using 5'RACE template switching, a step that added a universal primer site and unique molecular identifiers. cDNA synthesis was primed from both the TCR alpha and TCR beta constant segments. Libraries were amplified in two PCR steps, with sample barcodes and sequencing adapters added in the second step. Sequencing of libraries was performed on Illumina HiSeq 2500 (2x100 bp) or NovaSeq (2x150 bp). As for the authors' bioinformatics: Reads were demultiplexed and collapsed into UMI consensus sequences with MIGEC, and V(D)J alignment was performed with MiXCR. Vaccine-responding clonotypes were defined with edgeR using replicate PBMC samples, requiring FDR below 0.01 and a log2 fold change above 5 up to day 15. CD4 or CD8 identity was assigned to each bulk clonotype according to whether the clonotype was present at higher abundance in the sequenced CD4 repertoire or the sequenced CD8 repertoire. TCRdb passed the public sequencing reads through fastp at Q25 and MiXCR, retaining productive beta sequences. For every CDR3 protein sequence, its rows merge into one entry that carries the most common genes and DNA. The V and J calls and clone size are TCRdb's, not the authors'. This sample gives a few hundred thousand distinct CDR3 sequences in total; less than 9% of them show up just once. Of the sample, approximately 0.84% falls within the top ten clones.

The investigation overall reported the following: A small share of clonotypes occurred in both CD4 and CD8 compartments, likely arising from convergent recombination. Computational filtering was required because FACS-sorted repertoires could contain abundant contaminating clonotypes from the bulk population. After the booster, most clones that had expanded after primary vaccination were detected again (around 97% of CD4 and around 88% of CD8), suggesting broad maintenance of memory. Because the study included only a couple of donors, the extent to which the findings can be generalized is limited. Compared with the primary T-cell response, the secondary T-cell response was faster but weaker, reaching its peak on day 5 rather than on day 15.

Note on this clonotype: What this receptor recognizes is not known. No base quality values were provided; no much bigger clone lies one nucleotide off.

CDR3 length: 14 amino acids, cysteine to phenylalanine. The retained sequence is limited to the CDR3, 42 bases, with the frame set at the first base. V lost 6 bases and J lost 2 bases; the stretch between them is 15 bases long. CDR1 DFQATT and CDR2 SNEGSKA were looked up in the germline V gene (reference sequence). According to the study, the label for this sample's treatment or condition signals: live attenuated yellow fever vaccine strain. PBMCs were isolated from peripheral blood using a standard Ficoll-Paque protocol. Dynabeads CD4 and CD8 positive selection kits were used to isolate CD4 and CD8 T-cell fractions. RNA was extracted with TriZol from bulk PBMCs, CD4 and CD8 fractions, and dextramer-positive and dextramer-negative fractions.

The V and J genes are TRBV20-1 and TRBJ2-3; the D gene is perhaps TRBD1, on 5 matching bases. This sequence was found in a young man who received the YFV17D yellow fever vaccine. Sequencing was performed on CD4+ T cells sorted from PBMCs, taken 15 days after the yellow fever booster vaccination. The DNA sequence is TGCAGTGCCCGTTGGCAGGGCGACACAGATACGCAGTATTTT. This yields the protein CSARWQGDTDTQYF.